These 31 T cell receptor beta chains came from one sample sequenced in a study of blood T cell repertoires in COVID-19. The data were produced by immunoSEQ multiplex PCR, yet TCRdb's version contains in-frame clones alone and is incomplete. This sample yields about 240,000 clones, of which about 80% are seen a single time; roughly 9.6% belongs to the top ten. The sample taken for sequencing was peripheral blood. These receptors came from a woman over 75 with acute or convalescent COVID-19.

The chain recombines TRBV30 with TRBJ1-5, with TRBD1 identical over 8 bases. CDR3 size: 15 residues. V shed 0 bases, J shed 7 bases, and the junction held 8 bases outside the gene matches. Per the germline V gene, CDR1 is GTSNPN and CDR2 is SVGIG (reference sequence). This CDR3 reads CAWSVQGAGGQPQHF. The CDR3 coding sequence is TGTGCCTGGAGTGTTCAGGGGGCGGGAGGGCAGCCCCAGCATTTT.

The J gene is TRBJ2-3, the V gene TRBV5-4; 12 bases are a match to TRBD2. This CDR3 is 16 amino acids long. The J segment lost 2 bases and the V segment lost 4 bases, leaving 5 bases of the junction unmatched. Germline-derived CDR1 and CDR2 are SGHNT and YYREEE (reference sequence). CDR3 nucleotide sequence: TGTGCCAGCAGCACCGGACTAGCGGGGTACACAGATACGCAGTATTTT. Encoded protein: CASSTGLAGYTDTQYF.

V gene TRBV10-3 combines with J gene TRBJ1-5; 10 nucleotides align to TRBD1. CDR3 length equals 17 residues. The V gene's germline CDR1 is ENHRY and CDR2 SYGVKD. Unmatched junction bases numbered 10, after V lost 2 bases and J lost 6 bases. The CDR3 DNA reads TGTGCCATCAGTGAGCATGGTGGACAGGGGGGGAGTCAGCCCCAGCATTTT. This sequence encodes CAISEHGGQGGSQPQHF.

The genes are TRBV6-5 and TRBJ1-5; 9 nucleotides align to TRBD1. The junction had 5 bases not matched to a gene; V was cut back by 6 bases and J by 2 bases. Germline CDR1 reads MNHEY; CDR2 reads SVGAGI. This CDR3 has 15 residues. As DNA, the CDR3 is TGTGCCAGCAGCGTGACAGGGGGAGGCAATCAGCCCCAGCATTTT. Its protein is CASSVTGGGNQPQHF.

The chain combines TRBV5-1 with TRBJ2-7; tentative D call: TRBD2 (6 bases). Germline CDR1 reads SGHRS; CDR2 reads YFSETQ. The CDR3 covers 14 residues. V was pared by 4 bases and J by 2 bases, with 13 bases between. This chain's CDR3 is CASSPPGGTYEQYF. CDR3 bases: TGCGCCAGCAGCCCTCCCGGAGGGACCTACGAGCAGTACTTC.

V gene TRBV20-1 combines with J gene TRBJ1-1; D not certain. Germline V lookup: CDR1 DFQATT, CDR2 SNEGSKA (reference sequence). This CDR3 is built from 11 residues. Trimming took off 8 bases at V and 4 bases at J, with 11 bases between the two ends. The CDR3, as DNA: TGCAGTAGCTGGCGGGGCACTGAAGCTTTCTTT. It specifies CSSWRGTEAFF.

The V and J genes are TRBV18 and TRBJ2-7; 9 bases line up with TRBD1. The CDR3 is 14 residues long. V gave up 6 bases and J gave up 6 bases; unmatched junction bases: 9. In germline, CDR1 is KGHSH, CDR2 LQKENI. The CDR3 loop reads CASSQGDRVREQYF. CDR3 bases: TGTGCCAGCTCTCAGGGGGACAGGGTCCGCGAGCAGTACTTC.

The chain employs TRBV10-3 and TRBJ2-3; 7 bases are shared with TRBD2. V dropped 8 bases and J dropped 0; count of bases not matched to a gene: 11. CDR3 length: 16 amino acids. In germline, CDR1 is ENHRY, CDR2 SYGVKD. CDR3 DNA: TGTGCCATCGAGGCCAGTGGCGGGGGTAGCACAGATACGCAGTATTTT. Its protein is CAIEASGGGSTDTQYF.

This clone has more than one count but fewer than ten. The chain joins TRBV6-6 to TRBJ1-2; D not certain. V dropped 7 bases and J dropped 3 bases, with 9 bases sitting between them. CDR1 is MNHNY and CDR2 is SVGAGI in the germline V gene (reference sequence). CDR3 length: 12 residues. CDR3 in amino acids: CASKAEDYGYTF. DNA of the CDR3: TGTGCCAGCAAGGCGGAAGACTATGGCTACACCTTC.

This clone has more than one count but fewer than ten. At the DNA level, this CDR3 is encoded by other sequences in the same sample as well. The chain uses TRBV29-1 and TRBJ2-2; 9 bases match TRBD2. CDR3 length: 13 amino acids. Germline CDR1 is SQVTM and CDR2 is ANQGSEA. J was trimmed by 8 bases and V by 7 bases; bases with no gene match: 8. The CDR3 coding sequence is TGCAGCGCCGGACTAGCGAGGGGTGGGGAGCTGTTTTTT. Translation: CSAGLARGGELFF.

The V and J genes are TRBV27 and TRBJ2-2; 8 bases are shared with TRBD1. V lost 1 base and J lost 2; bases outside the gene matches: 3. Germline V lookup: CDR1 MNHEY, CDR2 SMNVEV (reference sequence). CDR3 length equals 16 residues. The CDR3 nucleotides are TGTGCCAGCAGTTTATTAGGACAGGGCAACACCGGGGAGCTGTTTTTT. It encodes CASSLLGQGNTGELFF.

The chain joins TRBV2 to TRBJ1-2; possibly TRBD1 for D (6 bases). V lost 4 bases to trimming and J lost 4 bases, with 7 bases between them. From germline, CDR1 is SNHLY and CDR2 FYNNEI. The CDR3 totals 12 residues. The CDR3 here is CASSGDTYGYTF. The CDR3 DNA sequence: TGTGCCAGCAGTGGGGACACCTATGGCTACACCTTC.

The rearrangement uses TRBV6-2 or TRBV6-3 and TRBJ2-1, with D possibly TRBD1 on 7 matching bases. The CDR3 is 14 amino acids. CDR1 is MNHEY, CDR2 SVGEGT, per germline. Trimming took off 0 bases at V and 7 bases at J, with 10 bases between the two ends. This chain's CDR3 is CASSYSTGRNEQFF. In DNA form, the CDR3 reads TGTGCCAGCAGTTACTCGACAGGGAGGAATGAGCAGTTCTTC.

This clone was found a few times. The chain employs TRBV5-1 and TRBJ1-2, with TRBD1 as a possible D gene (5 bases). CDR3 length: 14 amino acids. Deletions cut 2 bases from V and 0 bases from J, with 8 bases between. The germline CDR1 and CDR2 sequences are SGHRS and YFSETQ. In nucleotides, the CDR3 is TGCGCCAGCAGCTTACAGGAGACTAACTATGGCTACACCTTC. As protein: CASSLQETNYGYTF. Full variable domain (missing parts from reference TRBV5-1 and TRBJ1-2): KAGVTQTPRYLIKTRGQQVTLSCSPISGHRSVSWYQQTPGQGLQFLFEYFSETQRNKGNFPGRFSGRQFSNSRSEMNVSTLELGDSALYLCASSLQETNYGYTFGSGTRLTVV.

The chain links TRBV6-5 to TRBJ2-2, with 10 bases matching TRBD1. V was clipped by 8 bases and J by 5 bases; unmatched bases: 5. This CDR3 spans 14 amino acids. CDR1 is MNHEY and CDR2 is SVGAGI in the germline V gene. CDR3 sequence reads: CASYRDRGTGELFF. The CDR3 region has the DNA TGTGCCAGCTACCGGGACAGGGGAACCGGGGAGCTGTTTTTT.

The chain carries TRBV30 and TRBJ1-2; 7 positions agree with TRBD1. Losses at the gene ends were 4 bases for V and 2 bases for J; bases not matched to a gene: 10. CDR1 is GTSNPN and CDR2 is SVGIG in the germline V gene (reference sequence). CDR3 length: 15 residues. The DNA of the CDR3 is TGTGCCTGGACCCAGGGGGGCAGGCTAAACTATGGCTACACCTTC. The encoded protein is CAWTQGGRLNYGYTF.

The chain recombines TRBV6-6 with TRBJ1-4, with 9 bases that match TRBD1. Germline lookup yields CDR1 MNHNY and CDR2 SVGAGI (reference sequence). The trim removed 5 bases at V and 8 bases at J, leaving 12 bases unmatched. The CDR3 sequence is 16 residues long. The CDR3 is CASSPAGTGKGEKLFF. The DNA of the CDR3 is TGTGCCAGCAGTCCGGCCGGGACAGGGAAGGGAGAAAAACTGTTTTTT.

Turning to this clone: Other DNA variants within this sample encode the same CDR3. CDR3 protein: CASSLEGSSGNTIYF. The CDR3 region has the DNA TGCGCCAGCAGCTTGGAAGGGAGCTCTGGAAACACCATATATTTT. The V call is TRBV5-1, the J call TRBJ1-3; no clear D. The germline gives CDR1 SGHRS, CDR2 YFSETQ. V shed 0 bases and J shed 0 bases, with 7 bases lying between them. The CDR3 totals 15 residues.

The rearrangement links TRBV11-3 to TRBJ2-7; TRBD1 matches 9 bases. Germline CDR1 is SGHNT and CDR2 is YENEEA. The ends lost 5 bases at V and 7 bases at J; junction bases unmatched: 6. The CDR3 extends over 13 amino acids. CDR3 sequence: CASSRGQGGEQYF. The CDR3 DNA follows: TGTGCCAGCAGCCGGGGACAGGGCGGGGAGCAGTACTTC. Together with reference TRBV11-3 and TRBJ2-7, the CDR3 gives the full variable domain: EAGVVQSPRYKIIEKKQPVAFWCNPISGHNTLYWYLQNLGQGPELLIRYENEEAVDDSQLPKDRFSAERLKGVDSTLKIQPAELGDSAVYLCASSRGQGGEQYFGPGTRLTVT.

This clone was seen a handful of times. V and J are TRBV19 and TRBJ1-5; TRBD1 aligns across 8 bases. J lost 1 base, V lost 1 base, and 6 bases had no gene match. The CDR3 covers 17 residues. Germline V gene lookup returns CDR1 LNHDA and CDR2 SQIVND (reference sequence). The DNA for the CDR3 is TGTGCCAGTAGTATAGCCCGGACAGGGACGAGCAATCAGCCCCAGCATTTT. Translating gives CASSIARTGTSNQPQHF.

This chain links TRBV4-1 with TRBJ1-1, with 8 bases identical to TRBD1. CDR3 length: 16 amino acids. V trimming: 0 bases; J trimming: 5 bases; junction bases outside the gene matches: 8. In germline, CDR1 is MGHRA, CDR2 YSYEKL. The CDR3 region has the DNA TGCGCCAGCAGCCAAGACCCGACAGGGGTGATGACTGAAGCTTTCTTT. Translated: CASSQDPTGVMTEAFF.

The rearrangement joins TRBV28 to TRBJ1-6, with D maybe TRBD1 (5 bases). V gave up 5 bases and J gave up 0 bases, with 14 bases separating them. Per germline, CDR1 MDHEN and CDR2 SYDVKM. CDR3 length equals 17 residues. This CDR3 reads CASSPRQRHSYNSPLHF. The CDR3 coding sequence is TGTGCCAGCAGTCCACGACAGCGCCACTCCTATAATTCACCCCTCCACTTT.

The chain has TRBV7-8 and TRBJ2-7; D may be TRBD1 (6 bases). Germline CDR1 and CDR2: SGHVS and FQNEAQ. The CDR3 extends over 12 amino acids. Trimming removed 5 bases from V and 6 bases from J, with 11 bases in between. The CDR3 sequence: CASSPQGREQYF. CDR3 DNA sequence: TGTGCCAGCAGCCCCCAGGGGCGCGAGCAGTACTTC.

V usage is TRBV19 and J usage is TRBJ2-4; a possible D gene is TRBD2 (5 bases). CDR3 size: 16 residues. V shed 4 bases and J shed 5 bases, with 18 bases lying between them. Germline V CDR1 and CDR2: LNHDA, SQIVND (reference sequence). The DNA for the CDR3 is TGTGCCAGTAGTACGTCGGGTAGAGGGAAAGAAAACATTCAGTACTTC. It translates to CASSTSGRGKENIQYF.

This chain connects TRBV18 to TRBJ2-7, with D unclear. CDR1 is KGHSH and CDR2 is LQKENI in the germline V gene. Trimming cost V 1 base and J 0 bases, with 10 bases left between them. The CDR3 runs 15 residues. CDR3 in DNA: TGTGCCAGCTCACCACGGGCAGCCAACTCCTACGAGCAGTACTTC. Amino acid sequence: CASSPRAANSYEQYF.

The gene calls are TRBV23-1 and TRBJ2-7; 9 bases fit TRBD1. TRBV23-1 falls under the ORF class, with uncertain function. This CDR3 is built from 15 residues. V lost 7 bases and J lost 3; bases outside the gene matches: 10. CDR3 in amino acids: CASIIGQGSLYEQYF. The DNA for the CDR3 is TGCGCCAGCATCATTGGACAGGGGTCACTCTACGAGCAGTACTTC.

This chain joins TRBV5-1 and TRBJ2-5; TRBD2 agrees at 7 bases. The CDR3 spans 15 residues. The V segment lost 7 bases and the J segment 5 bases; nucleotides outside the gene matches: 14. In germline, CDR1 is SGHRS, CDR2 YFSETQ. CDR3 in DNA: TGCGCCAGCTCCCTGGGAGGGGCGTTTGTTGAGACCCAGTACTTC. Translation: CASSLGGAFVETQYF. Full variable domain (missing parts from reference TRBV5-1 and TRBJ2-5): KAGVTQTPRYLIKTRGQQVTLSCSPISGHRSVSWYQQTPGQGLQFLFEYFSETQRNKGNFPGRFSGRQFSNSRSEMNVSTLELGDSALYLCASSLGGAFVETQYFGPGTRLLVL.

The chain recombines TRBV5-1 with TRBJ2-1; 7 bases map to TRBD2. V shed 4 bases, J shed 0 bases, and the junction held 4 bases outside the gene matches. CDR3 length: 15 amino acids. Germline loops: CDR1 SGHRS, CDR2 YFSETQ. The CDR3 sequence is CASSPSGSSYNEQFF. CDR3 sequence (DNA): TGCGCCAGCAGCCCTAGCGGTAGCTCCTACAATGAGCAGTTCTTC. Using reference TRBV5-1 and TRBJ2-1 for the parts outside the CDR3, the full variable domain is KAGVTQTPRYLIKTRGQQVTLSCSPISGHRSVSWYQQTPGQGLQFLFEYFSETQRNKGNFPGRFSGRQFSNSRSEMNVSTLELGDSALYLCASSPSGSSYNEQFFGPGTRLTVL.

This chain links TRBV18 with TRBJ2-3; D not resolved. The CDR3 covers 18 residues. CDR1 is KGHSH, CDR2 LQKENI, per germline. Trimming shortened V by 2 bases and J by 2 bases, and 20 bases separated the two germline ends. The CDR3 here is CASSPFDAGPGNTDTQYF. The CDR3 DNA reads TGTGCCAGCTCACCATTCGATGCTGGTCCAGGTAACACAGATACGCAGTATTTT.

The chain has TRBV27 and TRBJ1-1, with TRBD1 identical over 8 bases. Per germline, CDR1 MNHEY and CDR2 SMNVEV (reference sequence). J gave up 1 base and V 6 bases, and 4 bases lay outside the gene matches. The length of the CDR3 is 14 residues. The CDR3 DNA reads TGTGCCAGCAGCTCAGACAGGGGGAACACTGAAGCTTTCTTT. It is translated as CASSSDRGNTEAFF.

This chain links TRBV27 with TRBJ2-7; D possibly corresponds to TRBD2 (5 bases). The V and J ends lost 1 base and 0 bases respectively, with 13 bases between them. The CDR3 runs to 16 residues. The germline gives CDR1 MNHEY, CDR2 SMNVEV (reference sequence). The CDR3 DNA sequence: TGTGCCAGCAGTTTATACCAAGCGGAGCCCTCCTACGAGCAGTACTTC. Amino acid sequence: CASSLYQAEPSYEQYF.